Listed below are T cell receptor beta chains from one sample, sequenced in a study of CD8+CD57+ T cells in acquired aplastic anemia. A single record per CDR3 protein comes from TCRdb applying MiXCR to the reads. Of roughly 61,000 distinct CDR3 sequences listed, around 55% are singletons. Sequencing was done on a sample of sorted CD4+, CD8+, or CD8+CD57+ T cells (not recorded which) from PBMCs. The receptors were gathered from a human donor in good health, serving as a control. CDR3s include the opening cysteine and the closing phenylalanine or tryptophan. The D gene is left open where the match is weak. Not all rows give a size; the values are once, few, many and, for expanded clones, a class.

TRBV9	many	TRBJ2-5	TRBD2	TGTGCCAGCAGCGGGATAGCGGGAGTTTATGAGACCCAGTACTTC	CASSGIAGVYETQYF
TRBV20-1	NA	TRBJ2-7	TRBD1	TGCAGTGCTAGAGACGGGACAGGGGCCTACGAGCAGTACTTC	CSARDGTGAYEQYF
TRBV20-1	NA	TRBJ2-7	TRBD1	TGCAGTGCCCCGGGACAGGGCCACGAGCAGTACTTC	CSAPGQGHEQYF
TRBV9	few	TRBJ1-6	NA	TGTGCCAGCAGCCCCCGCGAAGGCAATTCACCCCTCCACTTT	CASSPREGNSPLHF
TRBV6-1	many	TRBJ2-7	TRBD1	TGTGCCAGCAGTATCCGACAGGGGATCTACGAGCAGTACTTC	CASSIRQGIYEQYF
TRBV12-3/TRBV12-4	many	TRBJ1-5	TRBD1	TGTGCCACCGCAGCAAAGGGACAGAATAGCAATCAGCCCCAGCATTTT	CATAAKGQNSNQPQHF
TRBV12-3/TRBV12-4	NA	TRBJ2-1	TRBD2	TGTGCCAGCAGTCCCCTGGGACTAGCGGGAGGTTCCTACAATGAGCAGTTCTTC	CASSPLGLAGGSYNEQFF
TRBV25-1	NA	TRBJ1-6	NA	TGTGCCAGCAGTGAATTCACAGGCGGCGGCGGTAATTCACCCCTCCACTTT	CASSEFTGGGGNSPLHF
TRBV11-2	many	TRBJ2-2	TRBD2	TGTGCCAGCAGGGCGGCGGCTAGCGGGATCATCTCCGGGGAGCTGTTTTTT	CASRAAASGIISGELFF
TRBV11-2	many	TRBJ2-5	NA	TGTGCCAGCAGCCAACAGGGAGGGGGACAAGAGACCCAGTACTTC	CASSQQGGGQETQYF
TRBV6-5	NA	TRBJ1-2	NA	TGTGCCAGCAGTAACGAGCGTGGCTACACCTTC	CASSNERGYTF
TRBV7-8	NA	TRBJ1-2	NA	TGTGCCAGCAGCTTAGCGGACAATGGCTACACCTTC	CASSLADNGYTF
TRBV10-3	NA	TRBJ2-7	TRBD2	TGTGCCATCAGTGAGGGAGCGGGGGGTGCGTACGAGCAGTACTTC	CAISEGAGGAYEQYF
TRBV24-1	NA	TRBJ2-5	NA	TGTGCCACCAGTGGGGTGGTAGGAGAGACCCAGTACTTC	CATSGVVGETQYF
TRBV29-1	few	TRBJ2-3	NA	TGCAGCGTGGGGGAGCAGGGGGATACGCAGTATTTT	CSVGEQGDTQYF
TRBV7-6	few	TRBJ1-5	NA	TGTGCCAGCAGCTTACCAGATCAGCCCCAGCATTTT	CASSLPDQPQHF